These 9 T cell receptor beta chains were sequenced from one sample in a study of blood T cell repertoires in COVID-19. Produced via immunoSEQ multiplex PCR; TCRdb's table is partial and in-frame only. The sample contains 250,000 to 350,000 clones, 87% of which appear only once. Sequencing input: peripheral blood. The receptors here all came from a woman in her 50s who had recovered from COVID-19.

The chain combines TRBV5-5 with TRBJ2-1, with D perhaps matching TRBD2 (5 bases). V gave up 0 bases and J gave up 0 bases, with 10 bases separating them. The CDR3 is made up of 16 amino acids. From germline, CDR1 is SGHKS and CDR2 YYEKEE (reference sequence). Here the CDR3 reads CASSLGAGNSYNEQFF. Here the CDR3 DNA reads TGTGCCAGCAGCTTGGGAGCCGGGAACTCCTACAATGAGCAGTTCTTC.

The chain recombines TRBV18 with TRBJ1-3, with 7 bases lining up with TRBD1. This CDR3 region has 16 residues. The J segment lost 4 bases and the V segment lost 0 bases, leaving 6 bases of the junction unmatched. The germline CDR1 and CDR2 sequences are KGHSH and LQKENI. In nucleotides, the CDR3 is TGTGCCAGCTCACCACCCCCAAGGACAGGAGGAAACACCATATATTTT. Residues: CASSPPPRTGGNTIYF.

This clone was seen only once. The rearrangement uses TRBV5-4 and TRBJ2-7; 9 nucleotides align to TRBD2. V lost 4 bases, J lost 5 bases, and 4 bases stayed unmatched. CDR3 size: 13 residues. Per the germline V gene, CDR1 is SGHNT and CDR2 is YYREEE (reference sequence). CDR3: CASSTPSGNEQYF. The CDR3, as DNA: TGTGCCAGCAGCACCCCTAGCGGGAACGAGCAGTACTTC.

The chain recombines TRBV2 with TRBJ2-7, with 9 bases that match TRBD2. J gave up 6 bases and V 2 bases, and 11 bases lay outside the gene matches. The CDR3 has 16 residues. Germline V gene lookup returns CDR1 SNHLY and CDR2 FYNNEI. In nucleotides, the CDR3 is TGTGCCAGCAGTGAATTTCTGGCGGGGGGGCTAGGCGAGCAGTACTTC. Its protein product is CASSEFLAGGLGEQYF.

This chain joins TRBV19 and TRBJ1-4; possible D gene TRBD1, 5 bases. CDR3 length equals 15 residues. The germline V and J ends were trimmed by 2 bases and 8 bases, with 15 bases remaining between them. The germline V gene encodes CDR1 LNHDA and CDR2 SQIVND (reference sequence). CDR3 DNA: TGTGCCAGTAGTATAAGTCAGGGTTGGAGAGAAAAACTGTTTTTT. It translates to CASSISQGWREKLFF.

In the case of this clone: The same CDR3 also results from other DNA sequences found in this sample. The genes are TRBV7-2 and TRBJ1-5, with D tentatively TRBD1 (5 bases). Per the germline V gene, CDR1 is SGHTA and CDR2 is FQGNSA. V lost 1 base, J lost 3 bases, and 7 bases lay in between. CDR3 size: 14 residues. In DNA form, the CDR3 reads TGTGCCAGCAGCTTAGGGGGCCTCAATCAGCCCCAGCATTTT. Translation: CASSLGGLNQPQHF.

This clone was seen only a few times. The rearrangement uses TRBV29-1 and TRBJ2-2, with TRBD1 matching 9 bases. CDR3 length: 14 residues. The germline V gene has CDR1 SQVTM and CDR2 ANQGSEA. J lost 1 base, V lost 6 bases, and 3 bases had no gene match. The CDR3 spells CSVPGQGNTGELFF. The CDR3 nucleotides are TGCAGCGTGCCGGGACAGGGGAACACCGGGGAGCTGTTTTTT.

The chain is built from TRBV28 and TRBJ2-2, with D perhaps TRBD1 (6 bases). This CDR3 region has 16 residues. Germline V gene lookup returns CDR1 MDHEN and CDR2 SYDVKM. Trimming cost V 8 bases and J 6 bases, with 22 bases left between them. The CDR3 sequence is CASRKLGRGLPGELFF. CDR3 DNA: TGTGCCAGCCGAAAACTAGGCAGGGGTCTTCCCGGGGAGCTGTTTTTT. The full variable domain, rest sourced from reference TRBV28 and TRBJ2-2, is DVKVTQSSRYLVKRTGEKVFLECVQDMDHENMFWYRQDPGLGLRLIYFSYDVKMKEKGDIPEGYSVSREKKERFSLILESASTNQTSMYLCASRKLGRGLPGELFFGEGSRLTVL.

The chain joins TRBV11-3 to TRBJ2-1; 7 bases are shared with TRBD2. Looked up from germline, CDR1 is SGHNT and CDR2 is YENEEA. The CDR3 sequence is 14 residues long. V was pared by 5 bases and J by 0 bases, with 1 base of the junction left unmatched. CDR3 coding DNA: TGTGCCAGCAGCCCTAGCGGCTCCTACAATGAGCAGTTCTTC. Amino acids: CASSPSGSYNEQFF.